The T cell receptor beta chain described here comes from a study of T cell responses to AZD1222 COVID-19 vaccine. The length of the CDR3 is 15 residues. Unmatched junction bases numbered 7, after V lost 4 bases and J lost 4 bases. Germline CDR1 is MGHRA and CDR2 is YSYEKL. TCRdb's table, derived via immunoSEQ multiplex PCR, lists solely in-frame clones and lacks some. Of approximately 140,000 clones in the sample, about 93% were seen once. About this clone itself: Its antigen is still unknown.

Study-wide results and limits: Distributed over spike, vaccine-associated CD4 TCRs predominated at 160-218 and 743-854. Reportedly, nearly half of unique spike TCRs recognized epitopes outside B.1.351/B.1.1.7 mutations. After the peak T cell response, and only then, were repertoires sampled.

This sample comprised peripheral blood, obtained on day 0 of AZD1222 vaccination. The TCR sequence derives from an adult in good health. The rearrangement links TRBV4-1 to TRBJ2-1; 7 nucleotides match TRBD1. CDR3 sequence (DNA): TGCGCCAGCAGCCGTTCCGGGACAGAATACAATGAGCAGTTCTTC. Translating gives CASSRSGTEYNEQFF.